Below are 22 T cell receptor beta chains sequenced from a single sample in a study of control samples from healthy donors and cancer patients. Here immunoSEQ multiplex PCR was the method, and the copy in TCRdb shows in-frame clones only, minus some. The sample includes tens of thousands of clones, 85% to 90% of them seen just once. Sequencing input: blood. Receptors were obtained from a man between 45 and 60 years old in good health.

This chain links TRBV5-4 with TRBJ1-6; D perhaps matches TRBD1 (6 bases). CDR1 is SGHNT and CDR2 is YYREEE in the germline V gene (reference sequence). The CDR3 contains 14 residues. V was clipped by 2 bases and J by 10 bases, with 13 bases between them. CDR3 sequence reads: CASSLQGFGSPLHF. CDR3 DNA: TGTGCCAGCAGCTTACAGGGATTTGGATCACCCCTCCACTTT.

This chain uses TRBV7-8 with TRBJ2-5; the D gene is possibly TRBD1 (5 bases). Per germline, CDR1 SGHVS and CDR2 FQNEAQ. V gave up 6 bases and J gave up 0 bases, with 14 bases separating them. CDR3 size: 15 residues. This CDR3 reads CASRPDKKDQETQYF. For the CDR3, the DNA is TGTGCCAGCAGACCGGACAAAAAGGACCAAGAGACCCAGTACTTC.

Written as DNA, the CDR3 is TGCGCCAGCAGTCCTCGCTCAGGGGGCAAAATAGAGAACACCATATATTTT. It encodes CASSPRSGGKIENTIYF. The gene calls are TRBV5-1 and TRBJ1-3; TRBD1 aligns across 8 bases. The trim removed 5 bases at V and 7 bases at J, leaving 17 bases unmatched. Germline CDR1 SGHRS, CDR2 YFSETQ. The CDR3 runs 17 residues.

The J gene is TRBJ2-7, the V gene TRBV7-9, with a possible D match to TRBD1 (5 bases). The V gene's germline CDR1 is SEHNR and CDR2 FQNEAQ (reference sequence). CDR3 length: 15 amino acids. V was clipped by 5 bases and J by 2 bases, with 16 bases between them. The CDR3 coding sequence is TGTGCCAGCAGCCCGGACACAGATAGCCCCTACGAGCAGTACTTC. It is translated as CASSPDTDSPYEQYF.

The chain uses TRBV28 and TRBJ1-3, with no clear D. CDR1 MDHEN and CDR2 SYDVKM come from the germline V gene. The CDR3 runs to 19 residues. V dropped 3 bases and J dropped 3 bases, with 24 bases sitting between them. CDR3: CASSLGGSGRRVFGNTIYF. CDR3 nucleotides: TGTGCCAGCAGTTTGGGCGGCTCCGGTAGGAGAGTATTTGGAAACACCATATATTTT.

The chain couples TRBV5-1 to TRBJ1-1; tentative D call: TRBD1 (5 bases). Between the trimmed V and J ends, which lost 4 bases and 0 bases, there was a span of 10 bases. This CDR3 comprises 14 residues. CDR1 and CDR2 (germline): SGHRS, YFSETQ. The CDR3, as DNA: TGCGCCAGCAGCCCGGACATTATGAACACTGAAGCTTTCTTT. Its translation is CASSPDIMNTEAFF.

The chain is built from TRBV6-5 and TRBJ1-2; TRBD1 is a possible D gene (5 bases). CDR1 MNHEY and CDR2 SVGAGI come from the germline V gene. V was pared by 6 bases and J by 6 bases, with 8 bases between. The length of the CDR3 is 11 residues. CDR3 region: CASRTVDGYTF. CDR3 in DNA: TGTGCCAGCAGGACAGTAGATGGCTACACCTTC.

The genes are TRBV5-1 and TRBJ2-2, with D possibly matching TRBD1 (6 bases). The CDR3 has 15 residues. Trimming took off 4 bases at V and 9 bases at J, with 19 bases between the two ends. The germline V gene has CDR1 SGHRS and CDR2 YFSETQ. The CDR3 DNA sequence: TGCGCCAGCAGCCCCGGACAGATACCCCACCGGGAGCTGTTTTTT. It yields the protein CASSPGQIPHRELFF.

This clone was counted once. V usage is TRBV7-2 and J usage is TRBJ1-1; 7 nucleotides align to TRBD1. Germline V gene sequence: CDR1 SGHTA, CDR2 FQGNSA. CDR3 size: 16 residues. J was trimmed by 0 bases and V by 5 bases; bases with no gene match: 9. The CDR3 DNA follows: TGTGCCAGCAGCCCTCCGGGACAGCAAATGAACACTGAAGCTTTCTTT. Residues: CASSPPGQQMNTEAFF. The full variable domain, with the rest looked up from reference TRBV7-2 and TRBJ1-1, is GAGVSQSPSNKVTEKGKDVELRCDPISGHTALYWYRQSLGQGLEFLIYFQGNSAPDKSGLPSDRFSAERTGGSVSTLTIQRTQQEDSAVYLCASSPPGQQMNTEAFFGQGTRLTVV.

This clone has a single count. V is TRBV5-1 and J is TRBJ2-3; tentatively, D is TRBD1 (5 bases). Germline loops: CDR1 SGHRS, CDR2 YFSETQ. This CDR3 contains 14 residues. Trimming stripped 4 bases from V and 5 bases from J, with 14 bases between. The CDR3 DNA is TGCGCCAGCAGCCTTCAGGGATCAGTAGATACGCAGTATTTT. Protein: CASSLQGSVDTQYF.

The CDR3 DNA reads TGTGCCATCACAGGGTCCGAGACAGATACGCAGTATTTT. Amino acids: CAITGSETDTQYF. The rearrangement joins TRBV10-3 to TRBJ2-3, with D maybe TRBD1 (5 bases). The germline CDR1 and CDR2 sequences are ENHRY and SYGVKD. V lost 7 bases, J lost 3 bases, and 11 bases lay in between. The CDR3 length is 13 residues.

This chain connects TRBV5-5 to TRBJ1-2; 7 bases are a match to TRBD1. The germline gives CDR1 SGHKS, CDR2 YYEKEE (reference sequence). After removal of 0 bases from V and 4 bases from J, the junction contained 3 bases not matched to a gene. This CDR3 comprises 14 residues. In DNA, the CDR3 is TGTGCCAGCAGCTTGGACCCAGGGGGCTATGGCTACACCTTC. It codes for CASSLDPGGYGYTF.

The rearrangement joins TRBV19 to TRBJ2-7; TRBD1 aligns across 7 bases. Unmatched junction bases numbered 7, after V lost 1 base and J lost 4 bases. The CDR3 loop spans 15 amino acids. Germline lookup yields CDR1 LNHDA and CDR2 SQIVND (reference sequence). The CDR3 bases are TGTGCCAGTAGTATAGGGACAGGACCGTTTTACGAGCAGTACTTC. Residues: CASSIGTGPFYEQYF. The variable domain in full, with the rest retrieved from reference TRBV19 and TRBJ2-7, is DGGITQSPKYLFRKEGQNVTLSCEQNLNHDAMYWYRQDPGQGLRLIYYSQIVNDFQKGDIAEGYSVSREKKESFPLTVTSAQKNPTAFYLCASSIGTGPFYEQYFGPGTRLTVT.

This clone was recorded once. The rearrangement uses TRBV5-6 and TRBJ2-5; D might be TRBD1 (6 bases). V dropped 4 bases and J dropped 5 bases, with 12 bases sitting between them. Germline V gene data show CDR1 as SGHDT and CDR2 as YYEEEE. CDR3 length: 13 residues. This CDR3 reads CASSRTGLETQYF. The CDR3 coding sequence is TGTGCCAGCAGCCGAACAGGGTTGGAGACCCAGTACTTC.

This chain joins TRBV30 and TRBJ2-7; D gene unclear. The CDR3 length is 13 residues. The V end was cut by 0 bases, the J end by 3 bases, with 9 bases between. The germline gives CDR1 GTSNPN, CDR2 SVGIG (reference sequence). CDR3 nucleotides: TGTGCCTGGAGTGTAACAAACTTCTACGAGCAGTACTTC. Translating gives CAWSVTNFYEQYF.

This chain uses TRBV5-4 with TRBJ2-2; a weak D match, TRBD1 (5 bases). V was clipped by 4 bases and J by 4 bases, with 14 bases between them. This CDR3 spans 15 amino acids. The germline V gene encodes CDR1 SGHNT and CDR2 YYREEE (reference sequence). CDR3 sequence reads: CASSRASGFTGELFF. In nucleotides, the CDR3 is TGTGCCAGCAGCCGCGCGTCAGGGTTCACCGGGGAGCTGTTTTTT. Using reference TRBV5-4 and TRBJ2-2 for the parts outside the CDR3, the full variable domain is ETGVTQSPTHLIKTRGQQVTLRCSSQSGHNTVSWYQQALGQGPQFIFQYYREEENGRGNFPPRFSGLQFPNYSSELNVNALELDDSALYLCASSRASGFTGELFFGEGSRLTVL.

The chain employs TRBV19 and TRBJ2-7; no clear D gene. CDR1 LNHDA and CDR2 SQIVND come from the germline V gene (reference sequence). CDR3 length: 14 amino acids. The V and J ends lost 7 bases and 0 bases respectively, with 13 bases between them. As DNA, the CDR3 is TGTGCCAGTAAGGCGCGGCCGGACTCCTACGAGCAGTACTTC. Encoded protein: CASKARPDSYEQYF.

This clone occurred a few times. The J gene is TRBJ1-3, the V gene TRBV19; D is unresolved. Germline CDR1 reads LNHDA; CDR2 reads SQIVND (reference sequence). The CDR3 has 16 amino acids. V shed 7 bases and J shed 0 bases, with 16 bases lying between them. The CDR3 is CASTTLTLGSGNTIYF. The CDR3 bases are TGTGCCAGTACCACCTTGACGCTAGGCTCTGGAAACACCATATATTTT.

This chain links TRBV18 with TRBJ1-5, with D possibly matching TRBD1 (6 bases). Germline-derived CDR1 and CDR2 are KGHSH and LQKENI. CDR3 length: 17 residues. V was trimmed by 6 bases and J by 0 bases, leaving 18 bases between them. CDR3 sequence: CASSAGLGALSNQPQHF. The CDR3, as DNA: TGTGCCAGCTCCGCCGGCCTGGGGGCTCTTAGCAATCAGCCCCAGCATTTT.

This chain uses TRBV9 with TRBJ2-7, with no clear D. This CDR3 comprises 14 residues. Germline loops: CDR1 SGDLS, CDR2 YYNGEE. V was shortened by 0 bases and J by 0 bases, with 7 bases between the two germline ends. The CDR3 coding sequence is TGTGCCAGCAGCGTAGGGGTAAGCTCCTACGAGCAGTACTTC. Encoded protein: CASSVGVSSYEQYF. The full variable domain, completed using reference TRBV9 and TRBJ2-7, is DSGVTQTPKHLITATGQRVTLRCSPRSGDLSVYWYQQSLDQGLQFLIQYYNGEERAKGNILERFSAQQFPDLHSELNLSSLELGDSALYFCASSVGVSSYEQYFGPGTRLTVT.

The J gene is TRBJ1-2, the V gene TRBV28; D ambiguous. CDR1 MDHEN and CDR2 SYDVKM come from the germline V gene. The CDR3 length is 12 residues. V gave up 5 bases and J gave up 6 bases, with 10 bases separating them. The CDR3 loop is CASSERRDGYTF. As DNA, the CDR3 is TGTGCCAGCAGTGAACGGAGAGATGGCTACACCTTC.

The rearrangement joins TRBV10-3 to TRBJ1-2, with 8 bases aligning to TRBD1. CDR1 and CDR2 (germline): ENHRY, SYGVKD. CDR3 length: 15 amino acids. The ends lost 4 bases at V and 8 bases at J; junction bases unmatched: 12. The CDR3 nucleotides are TGTGCCATCAGTGTCCGGACAGGGCGATTTTCCGGCTACACCTTC. Its translation: CAISVRTGRFSGYTF.